Listed here are 22 T cell receptor beta chains from one sample, sequenced in a study of radiotherapy plus CTLA-4 blockade in lung cancer. Sequenced by immunoSEQ multiplex PCR; TCRdb stores in-frame clones only, minus some. The sample includes roughly 44,000 clones, approximately 79% of them seen just once. The starting material was peripheral blood, obtained from a patient treated with radiotherapy plus ipilimumab. The source of these receptors is a human donor with non-small cell lung cancer who had stable disease on radiotherapy plus ipilimumab.

This chain links TRBV1 with TRBJ1-2. TRBV1 is given as a pseudogene. This CDR3 region has 17 residues. CDR3 protein: CTSSQAPQRTMEYGYTF. The CDR3 nucleotides are TGCACCAGCAGCCAAGCCCCCCAGAGAACTATGGAGTATGGCTACACCTTC.

As DNA, the CDR3 is TGTGCCAGCAGCGCTGACAGGGGGGTGACTGAAGCTTTCTTT. This encodes CASSADRGVTEAFF. This chain joins TRBV5-6 and TRBJ1-1, with 9 positions matching TRBD1. Looked up from germline, CDR1 is SGHDT and CDR2 is YYEEEE. This CDR3 is built from 14 residues. The V gene end was trimmed by 4 bases and the J gene end by 5 bases; junction bases not matched to a gene: 6.

The chain couples TRBV5-1 to TRBJ2-7; D possibly corresponds to TRBD2 (6 bases). CDR1 and CDR2 from the germline V gene are SGHRS and YFSETQ. Trimming took 0 bases from V and 7 from J, leaving 20 bases between them. The CDR3 has 16 residues. The CDR3: CASSLGSSGPPGEQYF. CDR3 sequence (DNA): TGCGCCAGCAGCTTGGGAAGTAGCGGACCCCCCGGGGAGCAGTACTTC.

The chain combines TRBV7-6 with TRBJ2-1; 7 bases map to TRBD2. Looked up from germline, CDR1 is SGHVS and CDR2 is FNYEAQ. CDR3 size: 16 residues. V lost 1 base, J lost 0 bases, and 3 bases stayed unmatched. In DNA form, the CDR3 reads TGTGCCAGCAGCTTAGTGGGCGGGGGCTCCTACAATGAGCAGTTCTTC. Protein: CASSLVGGGSYNEQFF.

The chain recombines TRBV11-2 with TRBJ1-1; maybe TRBD1 (6 bases). Germline V CDR1 and CDR2: SGHAT, FQNNGV. The CDR3 runs to 14 residues. The ends were cut back, 4 bases at V and 1 base at J, with 10 bases in the middle. The CDR3 nucleotides are TGTGCCAGCAGCTCGACACAGGGGAACACTGAAGCTTTCTTT. Translation gives CASSSTQGNTEAFF. Together with reference TRBV11-2 and TRBJ1-1, the CDR3 gives the full variable domain: EAGVAQSPRYKIIEKRQSVAFWCNPISGHATLYWYQQILGQGPKLLIQFQNNGVVDDSQLPKDRFSAERLKGVDSTLKIQPAKLEDSAVYLCASSSTQGNTEAFFGQGTRLTVV.

The CDR3 here is CASSPVWGNTEAFF. The CDR3 DNA is TGTGCCAGCAGCCCCGTCTGGGGGAACACTGAAGCTTTCTTT. The chain carries TRBV4-2 and TRBJ1-1; D ambiguous. Germline loops: CDR1 LGHNA, CDR2 YNFKEQ. CDR3 size: 14 residues. The V end lost 4 bases, the J end lost 1 base, and 10 bases lay between the germline ends.

The chain has TRBV5-8 and TRBJ2-2; 7 positions match TRBD1. This CDR3 is 16 amino acids long. Germline CDR1 reads SGHTS; CDR2 reads YDEGEE. V was pared by 4 bases and J by 5 bases, with 11 bases of the junction left unmatched. CDR3 sequence: CASSLSWTGLTGELFF. As DNA, the CDR3 is TGTGCCAGCAGCCTATCGTGGACAGGACTGACCGGGGAGCTGTTTTTT. Full variable domain (missing parts from reference TRBV5-8 and TRBJ2-2): EAGVTQSPTHLIKTRGQQATLRCSPISGHTSVYWYQQALGLGLQFLLWYDEGEERNRGNFPPRFSGRQFPNYSSELNVNALELEDSALYLCASSLSWTGLTGELFFGEGSRLTVL.

This sequence joins TRBV6-5 and TRBJ1-1; D perhaps matches TRBD1 (5 bases). The CDR3 runs 15 residues. Germline V lookup: CDR1 MNHEY, CDR2 SVGAGI. V was shortened by 2 bases and J by 4 bases, with 14 bases between the two germline ends. The chain's CDR3 is CASSYVEPGGTEAFF. As DNA, the CDR3 is TGTGCCAGCAGTTACGTGGAGCCTGGGGGCACTGAAGCTTTCTTT.

CDR3 nucleotides: TGTGCCAGCAGCGTAGCTGAAAATGAAAAACTGTTTTTT. Its translation is CASSVAENEKLFF. The chain employs TRBV9 and TRBJ1-4; D unclear. V lost 0 bases to trimming and J lost 5 bases, with 5 bases between them. Germline V lookup: CDR1 SGDLS, CDR2 YYNGEE. This CDR3 is built from 13 residues.

V usage is TRBV29-1 and J usage is TRBJ1-4; TRBD1 might be the D (5 bases). Germline CDR1 and CDR2: SQVTM and ANQGSEA. This CDR3 has 16 residues. The V end lost 1 base, the J end lost 7 bases, and 19 bases lay between the germline ends. DNA for the CDR3: TGCAGCGTTGAAGTACCACAGGTCACCGCTACTGAAAAACTGTTTTTT. Translated, it gives CSVEVPQVTATEKLFF.

CDR3 protein: CASSLDSRDINEQFF. The CDR3 DNA is TGTGCCAGCAGCTTAGACTCCAGGGATATCAATGAGCAGTTCTTC. The gene calls are TRBV7-6 and TRBJ2-1; a possible D gene is TRBD1 (5 bases). Germline loops: CDR1 SGHVS, CDR2 FNYEAQ. This CDR3 is 15 amino acids long. V lost 1 base to trimming and J lost 6 bases, with 13 bases between them.

The chain carries TRBV7-3 and TRBJ1-1; D gene uncertain. CDR1 is SGHTA and CDR2 is FQGTGA in the germline V gene. The CDR3 loop spans 14 amino acids. The ends were cut back, 6 bases at V and 0 bases at J, with 11 bases in the middle. Here the CDR3 reads CASSIPGVNTEAFF. The CDR3 bases are TGTGCCAGCAGTATCCCAGGAGTGAACACTGAAGCTTTCTTT.

The chain carries TRBV25-1 and TRBJ1-6, with 8 bases matching TRBD1. In germline, CDR1 is MGHDK, CDR2 SYGVNS. V shed 9 bases and J 0 bases; nucleotides not matched to a gene: 10. The CDR3 loop spans 17 amino acids. CDR3 sequence (DNA): TGTGCCAGTACTCCGGGACAGGCCTACTCCTATAATTCACCCCTCCACTTT. Protein sequence: CASTPGQAYSYNSPLHF.

V gene TRBV6-5 combines with J gene TRBJ1-1, with 7 bases fitting TRBD1. V gave up 8 bases and J gave up 1 base; unmatched junction bases: 4. The germline V gene encodes CDR1 MNHEY and CDR2 SVGAGI. The CDR3 length is 13 residues. In nucleotides, the CDR3 is TGTGCCAGCGCCTGGACAGGGAACACTGAAGCTTTCTTT. This gives the protein CASAWTGNTEAFF.

This chain uses TRBV19 with TRBJ2-6; D is possibly TRBD1 (5 bases). CDR1 LNHDA and CDR2 SQIVND come from the germline V gene (reference sequence). V was shortened by 11 bases and J by 0 bases, with 14 bases between the two germline ends. The CDR3 spans 15 residues. The CDR3 DNA follows: TGTGCCGGAAGGTCTAGGGGCTCTGGGGCCAACGTCCTGACTTTC. Protein: CAGRSRGSGANVLTF. Full variable domain (outside the CDR3, taken from reference TRBV19 and TRBJ2-6): DGGITQSPKYLFRKEGQNVTLSCEQNLNHDAMYWYRQDPGQGLRLIYYSQIVNDFQKGDIAEGYSVSREKKESFPLTVTSAQKNPTAFYLCAGRSRGSGANVLTFGAGSRLTVL.

The chain links TRBV5-1 to TRBJ2-7; 8 positions agree with TRBD1. The CDR3 length is 15 residues. Trimming removed 5 bases from V and 0 bases from J; junction bases left unmatched: 7. Germline loops: CDR1 SGHRS, CDR2 YFSETQ. The CDR3 sequence: CASSLWTGPSYEQYV. As DNA, the CDR3 is TGCGCCAGCAGTCTCTGGACAGGGCCCTCCTACGAGCAGTACGTC.

Only a few counts were recorded for this clone. This CDR3 reads CASSSPRGEGYGYTF. In DNA, the CDR3 is TGTGCCAGCAGTTCCCCCAGGGGGGAAGGCTATGGCTACACCTTC. This chain uses TRBV6-5 with TRBJ1-2; 7 nucleotides agree with TRBD1. The V gene end was trimmed by 4 bases and the J gene end by 4 bases; junction bases not matched to a gene: 9. Germline V gene data show CDR1 as MNHEY and CDR2 as SVGAGI. CDR3 size: 15 residues.

The chain links TRBV5-1 to TRBJ2-7; tentatively, D is TRBD2 (6 bases). The V gene lost 0 bases and the J gene lost 4 bases, with 20 bases spanning the gap. The CDR3 consists of 17 residues. Germline V gene sequence: CDR1 SGHRS, CDR2 YFSETQ. CDR3 amino acids: CASSLAGTGLWGYEQYF. The CDR3 nucleotides read TGCGCCAGCAGCTTGGCCGGGACTGGCCTTTGGGGGTACGAGCAGTACTTC.

The chain recombines TRBV7-8 with TRBJ2-7, with D tentatively TRBD2 (7 bases). There are 13 residues in the CDR3. Germline V CDR1 and CDR2: SGHVS, FQNEAQ. Trimming took 1 base from V and 6 from J, leaving 10 bases between them. For the CDR3, the DNA is TGTGCCAGCAGCTTAGGTAGGGGGGGCGAGCAGTACGTC. Amino acids: CASSLGRGGEQYV.

This sequence joins TRBV19 and TRBJ1-5, with D unclear. V lost 9 bases and J lost 1, with 28 bases in between. The CDR3 is made up of 19 amino acids. Germline values: CDR1 LNHDA, CDR2 SQIVND (reference sequence). CDR3: CASRQSLDGTGGSNQPQHF. CDR3 bases: TGTGCCAGCCGACAATCCCTGGATGGAACTGGTGGGAGCAATCAGCCCCAGCATTTT.

This clone was observed a few times. The chain links TRBV7-9 to TRBJ1-4; TRBD1 matches 9 bases. Germline loops: CDR1 SEHNR, CDR2 FQNEAQ (reference sequence). The CDR3 totals 14 residues. The ends lost 5 bases at V and 7 bases at J; junction bases unmatched: 5. CDR3 loop: CASSDTGGGEKLFF. CDR3 DNA sequence: TGTGCCAGCAGCGACACAGGGGGCGGTGAAAAACTGTTTTTT.

The rearrangement links TRBV9 to TRBJ1-4, with a tentative D call TRBD1 (5 bases). The CDR3 is 13 residues long. Trimming shortened V by 4 bases and J by 6 bases, and 10 bases separated the two germline ends. Germline V gene lookup returns CDR1 SGDLS and CDR2 YYNGEE. In nucleotides, the CDR3 is TGTGCCAGCAGCCCACCGACAGATGAAAAACTGTTTTTT. This codes for CASSPPTDEKLFF. The whole variable domain, remainder taken from reference TRBV9 and TRBJ1-4, is DSGVTQTPKHLITATGQRVTLRCSPRSGDLSVYWYQQSLDQGLQFLIQYYNGEERAKGNILERFSAQQFPDLHSELNLSSLELGDSALYFCASSPPTDEKLFFGSGTQLSVL.